This paragraph reports one T cell receptor beta chain. In the authors' methods: Scientists estimated how many nucleated cells there were by amplifying reference gene primers. Profiled with immunoSEQ multiplex PCR; TCRdb holds only in-frame clones, not every one. D and trimming come from the DNA, and the V and J calls and clone size come from that table. Here the sample spans a few hundred thousand clones, less than 90% being singletons. The data were taken from a study of blood T cell repertoires in COVID-19. About the study: Nucleic acid was either cDNA or gDNA, and it came from T cells, B-cell-depleted T cells, or PBMCs.

This clonotype was obtained from a man in his sixties with acute or convalescent COVID-19. Sequenced material: peripheral blood.

The CDR3 region is CASSAGLAGSSTDTQYF. The CDR3 coding sequence is TGTGCCAGCAGCGCAGGACTAGCGGGATCTAGCACAGATACGCAGTATTTT. The gene calls are TRBV7-6 and TRBJ2-3, with 12 positions matching TRBD2. This CDR3 has 17 residues. Germline V gene sequence: CDR1 SGHVS, CDR2 FNYEAQ. V lost 5 bases to trimming and J lost 0 bases; unmatched junction nucleotides: 6.